The next 4 T cell receptor beta chains were all read from a single sample in a study of blood T cell repertoires in COVID-19. Assay: immunoSEQ multiplex PCR; the TCRdb copy retains only in-frame clones and omits some. The sample has 90,000 to 130,000 clones; around four fifths are singletons. The sequenced material came from peripheral blood. Source of these receptors: a woman between 70 and 85 years old with acute or convalescent COVID-19.

The chain carries TRBV9 and TRBJ1-4; D possibly corresponds to TRBD1 (5 bases). CDR1 and CDR2 (germline): SGDLS, YYNGEE. V lost 5 bases and J 3 bases, leaving 17 bases between the germline ends. This CDR3 is built from 16 residues. CDR3 loop: CASSDRPGLPNEKLFF. The CDR3 bases are TGTGCCAGCAGTGACCGACCGGGACTGCCTAATGAAAAACTGTTTTTT.

The gene calls are TRBV4-3 and TRBJ2-3, with D perhaps TRBD2 (5 bases). V shed 4 bases and J shed 7 bases, with 15 bases lying between them. Germline lookup yields CDR1 LGHNA and CDR2 YSLEER. The CDR3 covers 14 residues. CDR3 DNA: TGCGCCAGCAGCCCCGGGATGGGTCTGAATACGCAGTATTTT. The encoded protein is CASSPGMGLNTQYF.

CDR3 loop: CAWSVAGIAKNIQYF. The CDR3 region has the DNA TGTGCCTGGAGTGTGGCGGGTATAGCCAAAAACATTCAGTACTTC. The chain has TRBV30 and TRBJ2-4; D is perhaps TRBD2 (5 bases). V shed 0 bases and J shed 0 bases, with 9 bases lying between them. The germline CDR1 and CDR2 sequences are GTSNPN and SVGIG (reference sequence). The CDR3 is 15 residues long.

This clone was counted a single time. The chain links TRBV5-1 to TRBJ2-1; 12 nucleotides align to TRBD2. Germline V gene sequence: CDR1 SGHRS, CDR2 YFSETQ. CDR3 size: 15 residues. The trim removed 3 bases at V and 9 bases at J, leaving 7 bases unmatched. CDR3 in DNA: TGCGCCAGCAGCTCGCTAGCGGGGGGGCCGGGTGAGCAGTTCTTC. It specifies CASSSLAGGPGEQFF.